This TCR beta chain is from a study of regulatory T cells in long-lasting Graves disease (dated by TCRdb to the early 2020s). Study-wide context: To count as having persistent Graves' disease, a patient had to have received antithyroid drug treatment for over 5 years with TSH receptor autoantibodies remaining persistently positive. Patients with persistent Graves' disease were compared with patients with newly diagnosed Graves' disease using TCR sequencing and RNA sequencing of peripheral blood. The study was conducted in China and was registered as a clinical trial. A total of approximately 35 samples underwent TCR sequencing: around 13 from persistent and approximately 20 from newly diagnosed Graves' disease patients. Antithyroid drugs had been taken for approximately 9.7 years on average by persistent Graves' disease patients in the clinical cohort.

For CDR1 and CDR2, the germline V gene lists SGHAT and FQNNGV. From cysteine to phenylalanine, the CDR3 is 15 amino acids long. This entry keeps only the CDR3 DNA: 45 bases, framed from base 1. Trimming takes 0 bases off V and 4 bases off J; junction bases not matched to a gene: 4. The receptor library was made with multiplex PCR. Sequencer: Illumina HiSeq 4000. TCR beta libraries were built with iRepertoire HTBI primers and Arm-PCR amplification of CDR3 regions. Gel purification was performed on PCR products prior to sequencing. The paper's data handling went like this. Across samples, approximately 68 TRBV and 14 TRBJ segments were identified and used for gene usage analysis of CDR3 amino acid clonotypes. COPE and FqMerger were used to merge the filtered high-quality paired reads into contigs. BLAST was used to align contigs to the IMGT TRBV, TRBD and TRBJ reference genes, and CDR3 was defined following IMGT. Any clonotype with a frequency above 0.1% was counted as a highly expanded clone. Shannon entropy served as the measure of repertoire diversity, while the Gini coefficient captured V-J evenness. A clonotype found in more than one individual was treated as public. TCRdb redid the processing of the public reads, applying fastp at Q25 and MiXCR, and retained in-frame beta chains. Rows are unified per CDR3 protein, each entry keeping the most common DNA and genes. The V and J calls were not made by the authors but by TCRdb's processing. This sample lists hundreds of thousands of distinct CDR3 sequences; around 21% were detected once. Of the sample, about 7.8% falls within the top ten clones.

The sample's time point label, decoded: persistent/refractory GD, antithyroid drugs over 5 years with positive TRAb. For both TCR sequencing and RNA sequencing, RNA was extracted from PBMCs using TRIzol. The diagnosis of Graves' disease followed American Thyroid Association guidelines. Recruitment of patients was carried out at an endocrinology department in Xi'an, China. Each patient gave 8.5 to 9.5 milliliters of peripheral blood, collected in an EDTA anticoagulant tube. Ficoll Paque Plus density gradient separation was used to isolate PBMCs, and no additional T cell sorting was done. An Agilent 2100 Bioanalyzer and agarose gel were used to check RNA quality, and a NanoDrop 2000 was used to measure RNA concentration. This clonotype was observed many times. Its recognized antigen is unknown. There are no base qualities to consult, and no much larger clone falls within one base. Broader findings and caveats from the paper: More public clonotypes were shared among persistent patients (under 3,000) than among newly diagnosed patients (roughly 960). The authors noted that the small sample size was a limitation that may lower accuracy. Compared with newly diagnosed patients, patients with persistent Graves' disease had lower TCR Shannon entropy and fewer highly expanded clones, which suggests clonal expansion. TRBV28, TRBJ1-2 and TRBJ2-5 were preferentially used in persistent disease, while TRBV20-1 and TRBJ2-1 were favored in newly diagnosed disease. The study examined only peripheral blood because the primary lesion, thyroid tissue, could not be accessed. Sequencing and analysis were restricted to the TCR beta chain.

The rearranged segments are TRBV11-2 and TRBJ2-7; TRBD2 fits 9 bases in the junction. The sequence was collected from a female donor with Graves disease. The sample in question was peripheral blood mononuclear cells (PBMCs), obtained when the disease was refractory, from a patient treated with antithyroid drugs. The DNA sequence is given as TGTGCCAGCAGCTTAGACCGCGGGAGGGCGTACGAGCAGTACTTC. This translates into CASSLDRGRAYEQYF.